A single sample gave rise to the 7 T cell receptor beta chains below, sequenced in a study of human T cells and chemical hapten exposure (dated by TCRdb to the early 2020s). The library relied on RACE. The data were produced on a NextSeq 500. Starting from the raw public reads, TCRdb applied fastp trimming at Q25, assembled clones with MiXCR and retained in-frame beta chains. Duplicate CDR3 protein sequences are folded into a single record with the most common DNA and genes. The sample table records roughly 200,000 distinct CDR3 sequences; approximately 24% of these occur just once. The top ten clones comprise about 2.3% of the sample. According to the study, the label for this sample's time point signals: patch test 3, about 24 weeks after DPC sensitization. The treatment or condition label, read with the paper, signifies: therapeutic diphenylcyclopropenone sensitization with weekly scalp DPC. Sequencing used whole blood, obtained in connection with sensitization to the hapten diphenylcyclopropenone (DPC). All receptors come from a woman between 35 and 50 years old with alopecia areata. Some clones in this sample may be carry-over from other donors' samples.

In its sample, this clonotype was seen a few times. This rearrangement joins TRBV6-5 to TRBJ2-7, with 9 bases matching TRBD1. Germline CDR1 MNHEY, CDR2 SVGAGI. Losses at the gene ends were 1 base for V and 5 bases for J; bases not matched to a gene: 3. The CDR3 runs to 14 residues. The CDR3 here is CASSYLTGGDEQYF. The CDR3 DNA follows: TGTGCCAGCAGTTACTTAACAGGGGGCGACGAGCAGTACTTC.

The table lists this clonotype with many counts. V is TRBV28 and J is TRBJ2-7; D gene ambiguous. Per germline, CDR1 MDHEN and CDR2 SYDVKM. The CDR3 runs to 12 residues. Trimming cost V 6 bases and J 4 bases, with 10 bases left between them. The CDR3 region is CASSLIPYEQYF. CDR3 bases: TGTGCCAGCAGCCTCATTCCATACGAGCAGTACTTC.

The chain joins TRBV20-1 to TRBJ2-7, with 9 bases lining up with TRBD2. Germline V gives CDR1 DFQATT, CDR2 SNEGSKA (reference sequence). The CDR3 runs to 15 residues. Unmatched junction bases numbered 7, after V lost 3 bases and J lost 1 base. DNA for the CDR3: TGCAGTGCTAGCCTACTAGCGGGCCAATCCTACGAGCAGTACTTC. Translating gives CSASLLAGQSYEQYF.

The chain carries TRBV6-5 and TRBJ1-1; 9 nucleotides line up with TRBD1. CDR1 and CDR2 from the germline V gene are MNHEY and SVGAGI. J was trimmed by 6 bases and V by 6 bases; bases with no gene match: 8. The CDR3 loop spans 14 amino acids. The CDR3 region is CASSKQGAGPEAFF. CDR3 DNA: TGTGCCAGCAGCAAACAGGGGGCCGGGCCTGAAGCTTTCTTT.

V and J are TRBV6-1 and TRBJ2-7, with D unresolved. This CDR3 comprises 12 residues. The V gene's germline CDR1 is MNHNS and CDR2 SASEGT. With 2 bases removed from V and 6 bases from J, the gap between germline ends came to 8 bases. The CDR3 here is CASSEHFSEQYF. The CDR3 nucleotides read TGTGCCAGCAGTGAACACTTTTCCGAGCAGTACTTC.

This clonotype has more than one count but fewer than ten. The junction shows a germline mismatch at one end, possibly a read error. This chain links TRBV29-1 with TRBJ1-1; the D is unclear. CDR1 is SQVTM, CDR2 ANQGSEA, per germline. The CDR3 consists of 9 residues. The CDR3: CSVEESLPF. CDR3 DNA: TGCAGCGTGGAGGAGTCCCTCCCCTTT.

The chain combines TRBV15 with TRBJ2-4; 7 bases agree with TRBD2. The CDR3 extends over 16 amino acids. The germline V gene encodes CDR1 LNHNV and CDR2 YYDKDF (reference sequence). With V trimmed by 3 bases and J by 0 bases, 5 bases remained unmatched. CDR3 residues: CATSSYSGQAKNIQYF. The CDR3 DNA follows: TGTGCCACCAGCAGTTATAGCGGGCAAGCCAAAAACATTCAGTACTTC.